This T cell receptor beta chain emerged from a study of OX40 agonist ivuxolimab in advanced cancers. Study-level findings and limits: Expansion of clones was among the lowest in partial responders at 0.1-3.0 mg/kg. Compared with CD4+, CD8+ T cells on average had more expanded clones. At 0.1 to 3.0 mg/kg, clonal expansion of CD4+ and CD8+ blood T cells had occurred by week 6.

Sequenced by immunoSEQ multiplex PCR; TCRdb stores in-frame clones only, minus some. The repertoire holds 95,000 to 150,000 clones, with 75% to 90% as singletons. Details on this clone: Its antigen is not identified.

V was cut by 3 bases and J by 8 bases, with 23 bases left in between. Looked up from germline, CDR1 is SGHVS and CDR2 is FQNEAQ. This CDR3 is 17 amino acids long. Specimen: CD4+ or CD8+ T cells sorted from blood, collected in a trial of the OX40 agonist ivuxolimab. This TCR came from an adult with an advanced solid tumor such as melanoma, head and neck, liver or kidney cancer. The V gene is TRBV7-8, the J gene TRBJ2-1, with D perhaps matching TRBD1 or TRBD2 (6 bases each). CDR3 loop: CASSLEGWGALVDEQFF. The CDR3 DNA sequence: TGTGCCAGCAGCTTGGAAGGATGGGGGGCCTTGGTGGATGAGCAGTTCTTC.